A single sample is the source of the 6 T cell receptor beta chains below, sequenced in a study of tumor and adjacent non-tumor tissue in lung cancer. TCRbeta libraries were built with three rounds of nested PCR, modified from ARM-PCR. One entry per CDR3 protein results from TCRdb running MiXCR on the multiplex PCR reads. The sample contains fewer than 130,000 distinct CDR3 sequences, about 87% of which appear only once. RNA was extracted from bulk tissue without any cell sorting. Material: lung tumor tissue. These TCRs come from a man aged 70 or older with non-small cell lung cancer.

As regards this clonotype: This may come from a read error, since a much larger clone is one base off. The chain joins TRBV5-1 to TRBJ2-3; a possible D gene is TRBD2 (5 bases). Germline V lookup: CDR1 SGHRS, CDR2 YFSETQ. The CDR3 is 15 amino acids. The CDR3 DNA reads TGCGTCAGCAGCTTAGGGTTCGGGGGCACAGATACGCAGTATTTT. Translated, it gives CVSSLGFGGTDTQYF.

A note on this clonotype: Sequence at one end of the junction differs from germline and may be a read error. This rearrangement joins TRBV12-5 to TRBJ2-3; D uncertain. Per germline, CDR1 LGHNT and CDR2 FRNRAP. The CDR3 length is 12 residues. As DNA, the CDR3 is TGTGCTGGTGGTTACAGTGAAGGTACGCATTATTTT. Its translation: CAGGYSEGTHYF.

The rearrangement uses TRBV4-1 and TRBJ1-2; maybe TRBD1 (5 bases). CDR3 length: 13 amino acids. Trimming removed 4 bases at V and 10 bases at J, with 16 bases between. Germline CDR1 and CDR2: MGHRA and YSYEKL. CDR3 nucleotides: TGCGCCAGCAGCCCAAATAGGGGCAGAGTCTACACCTTC. It is translated as CASSPNRGRVYTF.

This clonotype occurred a few times. The chain combines TRBV20-1 with TRBJ1-2; the match to TRBD1 covers 7 bases. Germline loops: CDR1 DFQATT, CDR2 SNEGSKA (reference sequence). The CDR3 sequence is 14 residues long. Losses at the gene ends were 2 bases for V and 5 bases for J; bases not matched to a gene: 8. The CDR3 DNA follows: TGCAGTGCTAGAAAGACAGGGCTACGGTATGGCTACACCTTC. It encodes CSARKTGLRYGYTF.

V usage is TRBV4-1 and J usage is TRBJ2-7, with TRBD2 matching over 10 bases. The CDR3 consists of 16 residues. Germline lookup yields CDR1 MGHRA and CDR2 YSYEKL. V lost 7 bases and J lost 13; bases outside the gene matches: 22. Written as DNA, the CDR3 is TGCGCCAGCAACCGGACACTAGCGGGAAAGGGGGACGATCAATACTTC. It translates to CASNRTLAGKGDDQYF.

This clonotype has just a few counts. A read error is possible here, since a much larger clone lies one base away. The chain joins TRBV20-1 to TRBJ1-2; D unclear. This CDR3 is built from 12 residues. The V gene's germline CDR1 is DFQATT and CDR2 SNEGSKA (reference sequence). The CDR3 protein is CCARVLSYGYTF. The CDR3 nucleotides read TGCTGTGCTAGAGTACTGAGCTATGGCTACACCTTC.